This entry features one TCR beta chain sequence. The repertoire was sequenced with immunoSEQ multiplex PCR; TCRdb's copy has only in-frame clones and lacks some. The table lists roughly 500,000 clones, roughly 95% of them singletons. The sample originates from a study of shared clonotypes between healthy human individuals. Background on the study: With ages of 18 to 49, the donors were a couple of women and a few men. Each donor contributed plates that comprised three CD4 naive, three CD4 memory, two CD8 naive and one CD8 memory.

Both subsets, CD45RA+ naive and CD45RA-negative memory, were split from the CD4+ cells. The V gene lost 4 bases and the J gene lost 4 bases, with 26 bases spanning the gap. The CDR3 is made up of 19 amino acids. Germline V gives CDR1 MNHNS, CDR2 SASEGT. This TCR was recovered from a woman aged 30 to 39 in good health. The chain has TRBV6-1 and TRBJ2-1; D might be TRBD2 (6 bases). The sequenced material came from naive CD4+ T cells sorted from blood. Subset reported: CD45RA+ positively selected. The CDR3 protein is CASSADPLGVRRGYNEQFF. The CDR3 nucleotides are TGTGCCAGCAGTGCTGATCCCCTGGGGGTGCGGCGGGGTTACAATGAGCAGTTCTTC.